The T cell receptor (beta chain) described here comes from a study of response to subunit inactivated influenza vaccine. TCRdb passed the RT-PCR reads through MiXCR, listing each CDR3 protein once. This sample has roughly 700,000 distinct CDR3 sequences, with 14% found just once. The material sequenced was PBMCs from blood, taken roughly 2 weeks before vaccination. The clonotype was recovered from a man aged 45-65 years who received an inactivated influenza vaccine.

The CDR3 loop is CASSFGRARGSFGYTF. CDR3 sequence (DNA): TGTGCCAGCAGCTTCGGTAGGGCGCGGGGATCCTTTGGCTACACCTTC. The gene calls are TRBV5-6 and TRBJ1-2; D remains unclear. Germline loops: CDR1 SGHDT, CDR2 YYEEEE. The CDR3 runs 16 residues. V was cut by 2 bases and J by 7 bases, with 21 bases left in between.